Listed below are T cell receptor beta chains from one sample, sequenced in a study of vaccination and CD4 T cells after COVID-19. TCRdb processed the PCR reads anew with MiXCR; each CDR3 protein has one entry. The sample holds approximately 19,000 distinct CDR3 sequences; about 56% are singletons and the top ten take roughly 15%. For these TCRs, the target antigens are not known. Material: CD4+ T cells from blood, cultured in vitro, obtained before SARS-CoV-2 vaccination. Receptors originate from a human donor who had recovered from COVID-19. The CDR3 runs from the conserved cysteine through the conserved F or W. A D gene is named only where the DNA matches it firmly. Expanded clones are given a class, and other clones once, few, many or no size at all.

>TRBV7-2|TRBD2|.|TRBJ2-1
CASSLSSGLAGGNEQFF
TGTGCCAGCAGCTTAAGTTCCGGACTAGCGGGAGGAAATGAGCAGTTCTTC
>TRBV7-2|TRBD1|.|TRBJ1-3
CASSLRQGSGNTIYF
TGTGCCAGCAGCTTACGACAGGGCTCTGGAAACACCATATATTTT
>TRBV7-2|.|.|TRBJ2-7
CASSPDEGGNPYEQYF
TGTGCCAGCAGCCCCGATGAAGGGGGTAACCCCTACGAGCAGTACTTC
>TRBV6-1|.|few|TRBJ1-1
CASTGFPRARLNTEAFF
TGTGCCAGCACCGGCTTCCCCAGGGCCCGCTTGAACACTGAAGCTTTCTTT
>TRBV7-9|TRBD1|few|TRBJ2-7
CASSYSGGQSYEQYF
TGTGCCAGCAGCTATTCAGGGGGCCAGTCCTACGAGCAGTACTTC
>TRBV27|TRBD1|.|TRBJ2-3
CATQTGLGTASTDTQYF
TGTGCCACCCAAACAGGCCTCGGGACAGCTAGCACAGATACGCAGTATTTT
>TRBV6-2/TRBV6-3|.|.|TRBJ2-1
CASSRVERRQFF
TGTGCCAGCAGCCGCGTTGAGCGCAGACAGTTCTTC
>TRBV7-2|TRBD1|.|TRBJ1-2
CASSLVGGDRGHGYTF
TGTGCCAGCAGCTTAGTGGGCGGAGACAGGGGTCACGGCTACACCTTC
>TRBV19|.|.|TRBJ2-7
CASSITWQGRYEQYF
TGTGCCAGTAGTATAACTTGGCAGGGGCGGTACGAGCAGTACTTC
>TRBV7-9|TRBD2|.|TRBJ2-5
CASSPRLAGGETQYF
TGTGCCAGCTCCCCAAGGCTAGCGGGGGGCGAGACCCAGTACTTC
>TRBV6-2/TRBV6-3|TRBD2|.|TRBJ2-5
CASSLGGIGGQETQYF
TGTGCCAGCAGCCTCGGGGGGATTGGGGGCCAAGAGACCCAGTACTTC
>TRBV4-1|.|few|TRBJ2-3
CASSQGKDTDTQYF
TGCGCCAGCAGCCAAGGGAAGGACACAGATACGCAGTATTTT
>TRBV15|.|.|TRBJ1-6
CATSREPQGFGVSPLHF
TGTGCCACCAGCAGAGAACCCCAGGGGTTCGGGGTTTCACCCCTCCACTTT